The 21 T cell receptor beta chains below come from one sample, sequenced in a study of T cells after yellow fever vaccination (dated by TCRdb to between 2018 and 2020). The treatment or condition label on this specimen signifies: live attenuated yellow fever vaccine strain. The method was 5' RACE. The sequencing machine was an Illumina HiSeq 2500. TCRdb reworked the public reads: Q25 trimming with fastp, MiXCR clone assembly, productive beta chains retained. Entries that share a CDR3 protein sequence are merged under the most common genes and DNA. Here the sample has some 300,000 distinct CDR3 sequences; approximately 8% occur a single time. The ten largest clones capture around 17% of the sample. The sequencing used PBMCs, collected approximately 40 days after the first yellow fever vaccination. The receptors were gathered from a man between 18 and 35 years old who received the YFV17D yellow fever vaccine.

This clonotype has a handful of counts. The chain couples TRBV20-1 to TRBJ1-5, with 9 bases that match TRBD1. The V and J ends lost 1 base and 6 bases, in that order; junction bases with no gene match: 10. Germline V CDR1 and CDR2: DFQATT, SNEGSKA (reference sequence). CDR3 length: 16 amino acids. The chain's CDR3 is CSARGTGVHGGQPQHF. The CDR3 coding sequence is TGCAGTGCTAGAGGGACAGGGGTCCATGGTGGTCAGCCCCAGCATTTT.

This chain joins TRBV5-1 and TRBJ2-2; D tentatively fits TRBD1 or TRBD2 (5 bases each). Trimming shortened V by 0 bases and J by 4 bases, and 13 bases separated the two germline ends. In germline, CDR1 is SGHRS, CDR2 YFSETQ. The CDR3 runs 16 residues. The CDR3 reads CASSLAVRGSTGELFF. CDR3 DNA sequence: TGCGCCAGCAGCTTGGCGGTGAGGGGAAGCACCGGGGAGCTGTTTTTT.

The rearrangement uses TRBV7-2 and TRBJ2-1, with 8 nucleotides matching TRBD1. Trimming cost V 5 bases and J 0 bases; bases outside gene matches: 3. CDR1 and CDR2 from the germline V gene are SGHTA and FQGNSA. CDR3 length: 15 residues. CDR3 residues: CASSLDRVSYNEQFF. CDR3 in DNA: TGTGCCAGCAGCCTGGACAGGGTCTCCTACAATGAGCAGTTCTTC. The whole variable domain, remainder taken from reference TRBV7-2 and TRBJ2-1, is GAGVSQSPSNKVTEKGKDVELRCDPISGHTALYWYRQSLGQGLEFLIYFQGNSAPDKSGLPSDRFSAERTGGSVSTLTIQRTQQEDSAVYLCASSLDRVSYNEQFFGPGTRLTVL.

The chain links TRBV20-1 to TRBJ1-6; maybe TRBD1 (6 bases). Germline values: CDR1 DFQATT, CDR2 SNEGSKA (reference sequence). This CDR3 contains 14 residues. The V and J ends lost 0 bases and 11 bases respectively, with 14 bases between them. The CDR3 nucleotides are TGCAGTGCTAGAGAGCGGGGTCGGGACACACCCCTCCACTTT. It specifies CSARERGRDTPLHF.

This clonotype was detected only a few times. J is TRBJ1-1 and V is TRBV7-9, with D maybe TRBD1 (5 bases). Trimming took off 5 bases at V and 3 bases at J, with 13 bases between the two ends. CDR1 is SEHNR and CDR2 is FQNEAQ in the germline V gene (reference sequence). This CDR3 is 14 amino acids long. CDR3 nucleotides: TGTGCCAGCAGCCCCAGTGGGGCACACACTGAAGCTTTCTTT. Protein sequence: CASSPSGAHTEAFF.

The rearrangement joins TRBV7-9 to TRBJ2-5; 8 positions match TRBD2. The CDR3 is 16 residues long. Germline values: CDR1 SEHNR, CDR2 FQNEAQ (reference sequence). The ends lost 5 bases at V and 0 bases at J; junction bases unmatched: 8. This chain's CDR3 is CASSPGGGLYQETQYF. The CDR3 nucleotides are TGTGCCAGCAGCCCCGGGGGGGGGCTATACCAAGAGACCCAGTACTTC.

The rearrangement links TRBV7-2 to TRBJ2-7, with D tentatively TRBD1 (6 bases). The CDR3 consists of 17 residues. Germline V gives CDR1 SGHTA, CDR2 FQGNSA. V was cut by 1 base and J by 1 base, with 17 bases left in between. CDR3 residues: CASSLGFQGRGSYEQYF. CDR3 sequence (DNA): TGTGCCAGCAGCTTAGGGTTTCAGGGGCGCGGGTCCTACGAGCAGTACTTC.

The table lists this clonotype with a few counts. This chain joins TRBV15 and TRBJ2-2; 8 bases line up with TRBD2. V gave up 5 bases and J gave up 2 bases; unmatched junction bases: 13. Germline CDR1 is LNHNV and CDR2 is YYDKDF (reference sequence). The CDR3 runs 18 residues. This CDR3 reads CATSGRGSLAVNTGELFF. CDR3 sequence (DNA): TGTGCCACCAGCGGACGAGGGTCACTAGCGGTTAACACCGGGGAGCTGTTTTTT.

The chain recombines TRBV20-1 with TRBJ2-5, with 11 positions matching TRBD2. This CDR3 spans 15 amino acids. Losses at the gene ends were 5 bases for V and 4 bases for J; bases not matched to a gene: 9. Germline-derived CDR1 and CDR2 are DFQATT and SNEGSKA (reference sequence). CDR3 coding DNA: TGCAGTGCTCCCCGGCTAGCGGGGGGTATAGAGACCCAGTACTTC. This encodes CSAPRLAGGIETQYF.

This clonotype was observed at least ten times. The rearrangement links TRBV5-4 to TRBJ1-5; D gene uncertain. The V end was cut by 2 bases, the J end by 3 bases, with 6 bases between. From germline, CDR1 is SGHNT and CDR2 YYREEE (reference sequence). The CDR3 covers 13 residues. CDR3 in amino acids: CASSLGINQPQHF. CDR3 bases: TGTGCCAGCAGCTTAGGCATCAATCAGCCCCAGCATTTT.

The J gene is TRBJ1-5, the V gene TRBV29-1, with 7 nucleotides matching TRBD1. CDR1 and CDR2 (germline): SQVTM, ANQGSEA. The CDR3 has 13 residues. V was pared by 7 bases and J by 3 bases, with 6 bases of the junction left unmatched. CDR3 sequence: CSAQGTDNQPQHF. CDR3 in DNA: TGCAGCGCTCAAGGGACAGACAATCAGCCCCAGCATTTT.

The chain joins TRBV20-1 to TRBJ2-7; 8 positions match TRBD1. This CDR3 comprises 12 residues. V lost 5 bases to trimming and J lost 3 bases; unmatched junction nucleotides: 3. Germline lookup yields CDR1 DFQATT and CDR2 SNEGSKA (reference sequence). The CDR3 sequence: CSAPGTGYEQYF. CDR3 DNA: TGCAGTGCTCCCGGGACAGGCTACGAGCAGTACTTC.

This clonotype appeared many times. The V and J genes are TRBV12-3 or TRBV12-4 and TRBJ1-2; D possibly corresponds to TRBD1 (5 bases). Trimming took 1 base from V and 5 from J, leaving 11 bases between them. The CDR3 sequence is 14 residues long. Here the CDR3 DNA reads TGTGCCAGCAGTTTAGAGGCAGGGCCTTATGGCTACACCTTC. This encodes CASSLEAGPYGYTF.

The J gene is TRBJ2-3, the V gene TRBV11-2; D is unresolved. V was pared by 8 bases and J by 6 bases, with 9 bases between. Germline V gene sequence: CDR1 SGHAT, CDR2 FQNNGV. The CDR3 has 11 amino acids. Written as DNA, the CDR3 is TGTGCCAGCGCATGGTCGGATACGCAGTATTTT. Protein product: CASAWSDTQYF.

Details on this clonotype: A much larger clone differs by one base, so this may be a read error. The chain combines TRBV5-6 with TRBJ2-1; D is uncertain. The V end lost 3 bases, the J end lost 8 bases, and 18 bases lay between the germline ends. This CDR3 contains 15 residues. The germline V gene has CDR1 SGHDT and CDR2 YYEEEE. CDR3: CASSSFLAPAYEQFF. CDR3 in DNA: TGTGCCAGCAGCTCGTTTTTAGCCCCCGCCTATGAGCAGTTCTTC.

This clonotype was recorded at least ten times. The chain has TRBV12-3 or TRBV12-4 and TRBJ1-1; D may be TRBD1 (6 bases). CDR3 size: 14 residues. Trimming left V 2 bases short and J 2 bases short, with 9 bases between. The CDR3 protein is CASSLYRANTEAFF. The CDR3 DNA reads as TGTGCCAGCAGTTTATACAGGGCCAACACTGAAGCTTTCTTT.

This clonotype came up a few times. J is TRBJ2-1 and V is TRBV20-1; D is possibly TRBD1 or TRBD2 (5 bases each). V lost 2 bases, J lost 0 bases, and 14 bases lay in between. CDR1 and CDR2 from the germline V gene are DFQATT and SNEGSKA (reference sequence). The CDR3 is 16 residues long. For the CDR3, the DNA is TGCAGTGCTAGAATGACGGCAGGGAGCTCCTACAATGAGCAGTTCTTC. Protein: CSARMTAGSSYNEQFF.

In this sample, this clonotype turned up a few times. J is TRBJ1-1 and V is TRBV3-1; D gene unclear. Per the germline V gene, CDR1 is LGHDT and CDR2 is YNNKEL (reference sequence). There are 13 residues in the CDR3. Trimming cost V 0 bases and J 4 bases, with 6 bases left between them. CDR3 DNA: TGTGCCAGCAGCCAAGACCGGAGCACTGAAGCTTTCTTT. This gives the protein CASSQDRSTEAFF.

This clonotype was observed a handful of times. V is TRBV7-9 and J is TRBJ2-5; perhaps TRBD1 as D (6 bases). This CDR3 comprises 14 residues. Germline values: CDR1 SEHNR, CDR2 FQNEAQ (reference sequence). V dropped 2 bases and J dropped 2 bases, with 9 bases sitting between them. The CDR3 DNA follows: TGTGCCAGCAGCTTAAAGGGGGTTCAAGAGACCCAGTACTTC. It specifies CASSLKGVQETQYF.

This clonotype was recorded at least ten times. This chain connects TRBV2 to TRBJ1-2, with TRBD1 matching over 9 bases. The CDR3 runs to 16 residues. Germline CDR1 and CDR2: SNHLY and FYNNEI. V gave up 5 bases and J gave up 1 base; unmatched junction bases: 8. CDR3 DNA sequence: TGTGCCAGCAGTACACCCGGGACAGGGATTAACTATGGCTACACCTTC. As protein: CASSTPGTGINYGYTF.

The table lists this clonotype with a few counts. This chain connects TRBV7-3 to TRBJ2-2; TRBD1 or TRBD2 may be the D gene (5 bases each). This CDR3 region has 16 residues. Per germline, CDR1 SGHTA and CDR2 FQGTGA. Trimming left V 5 bases short and J 4 bases short, with 17 bases between. CDR3: CASSDTRGSLTGELFF. The CDR3 DNA sequence: TGTGCCAGCAGCGACACTAGGGGCTCCCTCACCGGGGAGCTGTTTTTT.